This is a list of T cell receptor beta chains from one sample in a study of blood T cells in healthy people across ages. TCRdb analysed the 5' RACE reads with MiXCR anew, one entry per CDR3 protein. In the table there are 800,000 to 900,000 distinct CDR3 sequences, less than 80% of which are singletons. Sequenced input: blood. These receptors all stem from a man aged 25-40 years in good health. Both conserved end residues are part of each CDR3. The D gene is left open where the match is weak. Clone size, where shown, is once, few, many, or a class for clones that have expanded.

size	V	D	J	CDR3	DNA
-	TRBV6-5	TRBD2	TRBJ2-1	CASSYSTGTSGGSSYNEQFF	TGTGCCAGCAGTTACTCTACCGGGACTAGCGGGGGGAGCTCCTACAATGAGCAGTTCTTC
many	TRBV29-1	-	TRBJ1-1	CSVEVGRDTEAFF	TGCAGCGTTGAAGTTGGCAGGGATACTGAAGCTTTCTTT
-	TRBV7-9	TRBD2	TRBJ2-5	CASSRTRGVSGRVQTQYF	TGTGCCAGCAGCAGAACCCGGGGGGTCTCCGGTAGGGTACAGACCCAGTACTTC
many	TRBV7-2	-	TRBJ2-3	CASRGPSDTQYF	TGTGCCAGCAGGGGCCCTTCAGATACGCAGTATTTT
-	TRBV27	-	TRBJ1-5	CASSLWGSNQPQHF	TGTGCCAGCAGTTTATGGGGTAGCAATCAGCCCCAGCATTTT
many	TRBV20-1	TRBD2	TRBJ2-7	CSALLAGEYEQYF	TGCAGTGCTCTACTAGCGGGGGAATACGAGCAGTACTTC
-	TRBV20-1	TRBD2	TRBJ2-1	CSAWTSGGRSYNEQFF	TGCAGTGCGTGGACTAGCGGGGGACGCTCCTACAATGAGCAGTTCTTC
-	TRBV5-4	-	TRBJ2-3	CATDAGRLTDTQYF	TGTGCAACCGACGCAGGGCGTCTCACAGATACGCAGTATTTT
-	TRBV5-1	-	TRBJ1-1	CASSPVRSSRNTEAFF	TGCGCCAGCAGCCCGGTGAGGAGTTCACGGAACACTGAAGCTTTCTTT
few	TRBV4-2	-	TRBJ2-7	CASSQDAGSAYEQYF	TGTGCCAGCAGCCAAGATGCCGGTTCCGCCTACGAGCAGTACTTC
-	TRBV30	TRBD2	TRBJ2-7	CAWSSPGLRVDEQYF	TGTGCCTGGAGTAGTCCGGGACTACGCGTAGACGAGCAGTACTTC
few	TRBV24-1	TRBD2	TRBJ2-1	CATSDFASGGGEQFF	TGTGCCACCAGTGATTTCGCTAGCGGGGGTGGTGAGCAGTTCTTC
-	TRBV9	TRBD1	TRBJ2-1	CASSDSRDRGQYNEQFF	TGTGCCAGCAGCGATTCCCGGGACAGGGGGCAGTACAATGAGCAGTTCTTC
-	TRBV28	TRBD1	TRBJ1-5	CAGSLNRGSNQPQHF	TGTGCCGGCAGTTTAAACAGGGGGAGCAATCAGCCCCAGCATTTT
-	TRBV4-3	-	TRBJ1-2	CASSQGTGTSYGYTF	TGCGCCAGCAGCCAAGGCACCGGGACAAGTTATGGCTACACCTTC
few	TRBV6-2/TRBV6-3	-	TRBJ2-5	CATSGGSRSGTQYF	TGTGCCACCTCTGGAGGCAGCAGGTCGGGGACCCAGTACTTC
-	TRBV6-1	-	TRBJ1-4	CASSERRSNEKLFF	TGTGCCAGCAGTGAACGTCGGTCAAATGAAAAACTGTTTTTT
-	TRBV9	-	TRBJ2-3	CASSVEGRRDTQYF	TGTGCCAGCAGCGTAGAAGGCAGGCGAGATACGCAGTATTTT
few	TRBV7-2	TRBD1	TRBJ1-2	CASSPPTGVYGYTF	TGTGCCAGCAGTCCTCCGACAGGGGTCTATGGCTACACCTTC
-	TRBV6-8	-	TRBJ1-2	CASSTLQPGRRYGYTF	TGTGCCAGCAGTACCCTGCAACCAGGGAGACGGTATGGCTACACCTTC
few	TRBV28	-	TRBJ2-7	CASARGGIAVQYF	TGTGCCAGCGCGCGAGGAGGAATAGCTGTGCAGTACTTC